This T cell receptor (beta chain) was captured in a study of T cells in Graves' hyperthyroidism and ophthalmopathy. Amplification targeted TCR beta CDR3 regions from RNA transcripts. First-round RT-PCR with HTBI primers amplified the TCR CDR3 region. TCRdb itself ran the multiplex PCR reads through MiXCR, one entry per CDR3 protein. The sample lists under 650,000 distinct CDR3 sequences, 15% to 20% occurring once. The sample holds a few counts of this clonotype. Its specificity is not known. Study-wide results and limits: Most thyroid clonotypes expanded above 0.001 appeared in blood too.

Across 18 months, stable Graves' hyperthyroidism was marked by no progression to ophthalmopathy. Extraction of PBMCs used more than 8.5 ml of fresh peripheral blood. The germline V gene encodes CDR1 MGHRA and CDR2 YSYEKL. Trimming removed 1 base from V and 4 bases from J, with 16 bases in between. This CDR3 has 16 residues. The V call is TRBV4-1, the J call TRBJ1-2; tentatively, D is TRBD1 (6 bases). Material for sequencing was blood. This clonotype was sampled from a woman under 40 with Graves' hyperthyroidism. DNA for the CDR3: TGCGCCAGCAGCCAAGGATTCAGGGGAGGAAGCTATGGCTACACCTTC. Translated: CASSQGFRGGSYGYTF.